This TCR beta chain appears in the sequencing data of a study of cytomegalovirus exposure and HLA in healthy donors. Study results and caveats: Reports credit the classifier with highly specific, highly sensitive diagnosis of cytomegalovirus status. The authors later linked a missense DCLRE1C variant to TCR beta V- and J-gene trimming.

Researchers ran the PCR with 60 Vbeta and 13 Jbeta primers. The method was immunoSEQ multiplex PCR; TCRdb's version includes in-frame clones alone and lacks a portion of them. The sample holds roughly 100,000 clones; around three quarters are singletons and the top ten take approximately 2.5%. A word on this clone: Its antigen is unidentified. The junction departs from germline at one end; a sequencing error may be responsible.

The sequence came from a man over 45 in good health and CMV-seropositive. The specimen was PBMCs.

The CDR3 loop reads CASSLTGLYAEAFF. The DNA of the CDR3 is TGTGCCAGCAGCTTGACAGGGCTATACGCTGAAGCTTTCTTT. V and J are TRBV5-1 and TRBJ1-1, with 7 bases identical to TRBD1. This CDR3 is 14 amino acids long. CDR1 is SGHRS and CDR2 is YFSETQ in the germline V gene.